Only a few counts were recorded for the clone carrying this T cell receptor (beta chain). The source of the sample is a study of identical twins. TCRdb reanalysed the 5' RACE reads using MiXCR and keeps one entry per CDR3 protein. This table has roughly 1,500,000 distinct CDR3 sequences, about 31% appearing once. Germline-derived CDR1 and CDR2 are LNHNV and YYDKDF (reference sequence). The length of the CDR3 is 15 residues. Trimming took off 0 bases at V and 1 base at J, with 9 bases between the two ends. The sequenced sample consisted of cord blood. This TCR was recovered from a newborn girl in good health. The chain links TRBV15 to TRBJ1-1; a weak D match, TRBD1 (6 bases). The CDR3 loop reads CATSREGHPNTEAFF. CDR3 bases: TGTGCCACCAGCAGAGAGGGACACCCGAACACTGAAGCTTTCTTT.